These T cell receptor beta chains were read from a single sample in a study of blood T cell repertoires in COVID-19. TCRdb's copy holds only in-frame clones and misses some; the assay was immunoSEQ multiplex PCR. The sample has over 90,000 clones; 81% are singletons. The source material was peripheral blood. Receptors were obtained from an elderly man with COVID-19, enrolled during active disease. Each CDR3 is given with its conserved first and last residue. D genes are given only for firm matches. The size of a clone is reported for some rows only, either as once, few or many, or as a class for expanded clones.

j_gene | d_gene | len | abundance | v_gene | CDR3nt | CDR3aa
TRBJ1-5 | TRBD1 | 17 | NA | TRBV19 | TGTGCCAGTAGCCGGAAGAGGACAGGGTCGAGCAATCAGCCCCAGCATTTT | CASSRKRTGSSNQPQHF
TRBJ1-5 | TRBD1 | 15 | NA | TRBV19 | TGTGCCAGTAGGACCGGGACAGGGATTAATCAGCCCCAGCATTTT | CASRTGTGINQPQHF
TRBJ2-3 | NA | 13 | NA | TRBV4-3 | TGCGCCAGCAGCTTGTTCACGGGAGATACGCAGTATTTT | CASSLFTGDTQYF
TRBJ2-5 | NA | 15 | few | TRBV27 | TGTGCCAGCAGCTTGGGATGGACAGCACAAGAGACCCAGTACTTC | CASSLGWTAQETQYF
TRBJ1-6 | NA | 13 | NA | TRBV19 | TGTGCCAGTAGGGCCCAATATAATTCACCCCTCCACTTT | CASRAQYNSPLHF
TRBJ2-1 | TRBD2 | 14 | NA | TRBV6-5 | TGTGCCAGCAGTCGGACTAGGGTTAACAATGAGCAGTTCTTC | CASSRTRVNNEQFF
TRBJ2-1 | TRBD1 | 15 | few | TRBV25-1 | TGTGCCAGCAGCCAACCCGGGACAGGGAAGAATGAGCAGTTCTTC | CASSQPGTGKNEQFF
TRBJ1-2 | TRBD1 | 16 | few | TRBV6-2/TRBV6-3 | TGTGCCAGCAGTTCCGGGACAGGGGTACGGTTATATGGCTACACCTTC | CASSSGTGVRLYGYTF
TRBJ1-5 | NA | 15 | medium-sized | TRBV19 | TGTGCCAGTAGCATGAACCGGAACAGTAATCAGCCCCAGCATTTT | CASSMNRNSNQPQHF
TRBJ1-2 | NA | 12 | NA | TRBV5-8 | TGTGCCAGCAGCACTCCCTCCTATGGCTACACCTTC | CASSTPSYGYTF
TRBJ2-7 | TRBD1 | 20 | NA | TRBV29-1 | TGCAGCGTTGAAGCCATAGTGCGCCTATCCGGGACAGGGATTTTCTACGAGCAGTACTTC | CSVEAIVRLSGTGIFYEQYF
TRBJ2-2 | TRBD2 | 17 | NA | TRBV7-9 | TGTGCCAGCAGCCTCCCGCGGAGCGGGGGGAACACCGGGGAGCTGTTTTTT | CASSLPRSGGNTGELFF
TRBJ2-1 | TRBD2 | 15 | NA | TRBV7-9 | TGTGCCAGCAGCGCGAGCGGGGGGGCATTAAATGAGCAGTTCTTC | CASSASGGALNEQFF
TRBJ2-5 | TRBD1 | 15 | once | TRBV5-4 | TGTGCCAGCAGCCCCCGGACAGGGGGCAGAGAGACCCAGTACTTC | CASSPRTGGRETQYF
TRBJ1-5 | NA | 14 | once | TRBV3-1/TRBV3-2 | TGTGCCAGCAGCATCGGCAGGGGTGGTCAGCCCCAGCATTTT | CASSIGRGGQPQHF
TRBJ1-5 | NA | 14 | NA | TRBV10-3 | TGTGCCATCAGTAATTTCGCGGAGGCTCAGCCCCAGCATTTT | CAISNFAEAQPQHF
TRBJ2-5 | NA | 12 | once | TRBV7-2 | TGTGCCAGCAGCTTCCCACAAGAGACCCAGTACTTC | CASSFPQETQYF
TRBJ2-1 | NA | 15 | few | TRBV30 | TGTGCCTGGGCCCACCCAGGGCCAAACTACAATGAGCAGTTCTTC | CAWAHPGPNYNEQFF
TRBJ2-6 | NA | 15 | once | TRBV20-1 | TGCAGTGCTAGTGACGGGTATCCTGGGGCCAACGTCCTGACTTTC | CSASDGYPGANVLTF
TRBJ2-1 | TRBD2 | 13 | NA | TRBV7-3 | TGTGCCAGCAGCTTAGGACTAGCCAATGAGCAGTTCTTC | CASSLGLANEQFF
TRBJ2-1 | TRBD2 | 15 | few | TRBV6-5 | TGTGCCAGCATTCCGGGACTAGCTTCCTACAATGAGCAGTTCTTC | CASIPGLASYNEQFF
TRBJ1-1 | TRBD1 | 13 | NA | TRBV5-1 | TGCGCCAGCCGAGAGGGGGCCGACACTGAAGCTTTCTTT | CASREGADTEAFF
TRBJ1-2 | NA | 13 | NA | TRBV7-8 | TGTGCCAGCAGCCCTAGAGCTAACTATGGCTACACCTTC | CASSPRANYGYTF
TRBJ2-7 | TRBD2 | 14 | once | TRBV5-4 | TGTGCCATGGGGGAGGGCTACAGCTCCTACGAGCAGTACTTC | CAMGEGYSSYEQYF
TRBJ1-2 | TRBD1 | 15 | NA | TRBV2 | TGTGCCAGCAGACCCACCCAGACAGGGCTCTATGGCTACACCTTC | CASRPTQTGLYGYTF
TRBJ2-7 | TRBD1 | 15 | few | TRBV7-9 | TGTGCCAGCAGCTTCCAGACAGGGGCATACTACGAGCAGTACTTC | CASSFQTGAYYEQYF
TRBJ1-5 | NA | 20 | NA | TRBV21-1 | TGTGCCAGCAGCACAAACAAGATACCTAACAAGGACAGGGGCAATCAGCCCCAGCATTTT | CASSTNKIPNKDRGNQPQHF